The source of this T cell receptor beta chain is a study of control samples from healthy donors and cancer patients. The sample holds one count of this clone. The repertoire was sequenced with immunoSEQ multiplex PCR; TCRdb's copy has only in-frame clones and lacks some. The sample lists fewer than 200,000 clones; 90% to 95% were seen once. Trimming took off 0 bases at V and 3 bases at J, with 12 bases between the two ends. The CDR3 extends over 15 amino acids. Germline lookup yields CDR1 SGHAT and CDR2 FQNNGV. The V gene is TRBV11-2, the J gene TRBJ2-7; no clear D gene. The source material was blood. This receptor was identified in a woman aged 55-70 years in good health. The CDR3 DNA reads as TGTGCCAGCAGCTTAGATCATATGGAAAGCTACGAGCAGTACTTC. Translation gives CASSLDHMESYEQYF. Looking up the rest from reference TRBV11-2 and TRBJ2-7 gives the full variable domain: EAGVAQSPRYKIIEKRQSVAFWCNPISGHATLYWYQQILGQGPKLLIQFQNNGVVDDSQLPKDRFSAERLKGVDSTLKIQPAKLEDSAVYLCASSLDHMESYEQYFGPGTRLTVT.